This TCR beta chain was sequenced for a study of cytomegalovirus exposure and HLA in healthy donors (dated by TCRdb to 2016 to 2017). Context from the whole study: According to a later analysis, one platform produced both the roughly 120 validation repertoires and the 670 or so repertoires of the first cohort. The study aimed to test whether cataloging public T cell receptors could reveal signatures of past pathogen exposure. A separate validation cohort of roughly 110 different subjects was used in addition to the 666-subject first cohort. To predict cytomegalovirus infection status, the study brought together high-throughput TCR immunosequencing, statistical association of individual TCRs with disease status, and machine learning. On the study overall, not on this receptor specifically: A total of fewer than 200 TCR beta chains were listed by the study as associated with cytomegalovirus. A later analysis lacked HLA typing for the validation cohort, so it scored co-occurrence in that cohort across all 110 or so repertoires. Most TCR sequences were seen in very few donors, while some public TCRs were found in many individuals. In both the original and validation cohorts, the classifier was reported to diagnose cytomegalovirus status with high specificity and sensitivity. Subsequent analysis determined that TCRs grouped into clusters in the first cohort also showed a tendency toward co-occurrence across the 130 or so validation repertoires, and 85% to 95% of cluster scores exceeded 0. Three of the identified cytomegalovirus-associated TCR beta chains were confirmed in vitro to be specific for cytomegalovirus antigens. The authors suggested that the approach could potentially be generalized to other disease states and immunological phenotypes.

Regarding this clone: Its antigen target is currently unknown. Base-call qualities are not available, and no considerably larger clone is one nucleotide away.

V loses 8 bases of germline sequence and J loses 7 bases, and the interval between the two ends is 18 bases. CDR1 and CDR2 were assigned from the germline V gene as MDHEN and SYDVKM. The CDR3 sequence holds 13 residues, the cysteine and phenylalanine included. CDR3 DNA only is kept here, 39 bases in frame from base 1. Libraries were constructed by the immunoSEQ multiplex PCR assay. The paper's processing steps were these. A statistical classification framework was developed to diagnose cytomegalovirus status using the catalog of TCR beta chain sequences. This immuneACCESS table, as held by TCRdb, lists in-frame sequences with V and J called but not all clones. Of the missing ones, under half trace to an unresolved V gene in checked studies; the others have no known cause. The DNA gave D and trimming, while V, J and clone size come from that table. Across this sample there are hundreds of thousands of clones, with approximately 87% seen only once. The ten largest clones capture around 0.92% of the sample.

Separate from the approximately 670-subject first cohort, the validation cohort of roughly 130 subjects was the group to which the donors belonged. The sequence links TRBV28 to TRBJ2-7; the best D guess is TRBD1, with 5 bases matching. This receptor was taken from a young woman in good health and CMV-seronegative. The sample was PBMCs. CDR3 protein: CASRPLLPGEQYF. The DNA reads as follows: TGTGCCAGCCGACCTTTGCTACCAGGGGAGCAGTACTTC.